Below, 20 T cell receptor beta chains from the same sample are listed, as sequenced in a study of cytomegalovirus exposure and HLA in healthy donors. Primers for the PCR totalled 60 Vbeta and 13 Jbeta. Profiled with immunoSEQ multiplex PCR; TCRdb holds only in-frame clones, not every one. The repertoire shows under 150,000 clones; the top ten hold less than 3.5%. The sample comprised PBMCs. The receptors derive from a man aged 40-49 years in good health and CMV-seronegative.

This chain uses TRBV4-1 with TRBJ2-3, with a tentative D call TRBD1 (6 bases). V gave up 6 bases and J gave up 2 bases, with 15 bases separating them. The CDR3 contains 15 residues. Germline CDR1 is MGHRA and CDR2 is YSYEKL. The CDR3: CASSNHRDITDTQYF. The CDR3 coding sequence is TGCGCCAGCAGTAACCACCGGGACATCACAGATACGCAGTATTTT.

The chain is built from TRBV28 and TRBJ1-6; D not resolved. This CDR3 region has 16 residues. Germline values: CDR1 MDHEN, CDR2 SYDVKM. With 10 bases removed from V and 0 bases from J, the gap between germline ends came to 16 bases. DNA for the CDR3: TGTGCCACATCGACCCGGGGAGTCTCCTATAATTCACCCCTCCACTTT. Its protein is CATSTRGVSYNSPLHF.

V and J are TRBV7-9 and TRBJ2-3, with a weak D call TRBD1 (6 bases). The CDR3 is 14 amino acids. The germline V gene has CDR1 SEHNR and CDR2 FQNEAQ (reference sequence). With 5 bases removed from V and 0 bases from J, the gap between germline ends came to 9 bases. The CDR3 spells CASSRQDSTDTQYF. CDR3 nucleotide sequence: TGTGCCAGCAGCCGACAGGATAGCACAGATACGCAGTATTTT.

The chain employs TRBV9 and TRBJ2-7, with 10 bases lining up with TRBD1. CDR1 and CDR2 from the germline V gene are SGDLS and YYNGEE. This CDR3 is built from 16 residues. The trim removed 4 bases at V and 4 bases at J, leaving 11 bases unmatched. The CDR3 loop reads CASSPGLDRGLYEQYF. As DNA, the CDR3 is TGTGCCAGCAGCCCGGGTCTAGACAGGGGGCTGTACGAGCAGTACTTC.

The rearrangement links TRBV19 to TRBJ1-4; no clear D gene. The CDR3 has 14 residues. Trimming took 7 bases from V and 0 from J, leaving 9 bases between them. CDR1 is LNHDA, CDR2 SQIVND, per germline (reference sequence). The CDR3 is CASTNTATNEKLFF. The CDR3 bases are TGTGCCAGTACTAACACAGCAACTAATGAAAAACTGTTTTTT.

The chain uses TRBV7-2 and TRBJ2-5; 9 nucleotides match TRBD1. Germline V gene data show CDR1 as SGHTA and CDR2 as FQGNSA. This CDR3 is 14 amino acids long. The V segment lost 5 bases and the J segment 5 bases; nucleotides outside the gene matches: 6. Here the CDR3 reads CASSTRDRDETQYF. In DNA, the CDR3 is TGTGCCAGCAGCACCCGGGACAGGGACGAGACCCAGTACTTC.

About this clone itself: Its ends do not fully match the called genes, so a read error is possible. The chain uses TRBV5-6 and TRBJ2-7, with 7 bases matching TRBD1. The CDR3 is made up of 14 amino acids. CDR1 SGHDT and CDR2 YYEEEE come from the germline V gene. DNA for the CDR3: TGTGCCAGCAGCTCCCGGGACAGAAACTACGAGCAGCACTTC. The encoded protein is CASSSRDRNYEQHF.

The CDR3, as DNA: TGTGCCAGCAGCTTACCTGGGACTAGCGGGGGGGCAGATACGCAGTATTTT. It codes for CASSLPGTSGGADTQYF. The chain combines TRBV5-6 with TRBJ2-3, with 16 bases fitting TRBD2. V shed 2 bases and J 4 bases; nucleotides not matched to a gene: 4. There are 17 residues in the CDR3. CDR1 is SGHDT and CDR2 is YYEEEE in the germline V gene.

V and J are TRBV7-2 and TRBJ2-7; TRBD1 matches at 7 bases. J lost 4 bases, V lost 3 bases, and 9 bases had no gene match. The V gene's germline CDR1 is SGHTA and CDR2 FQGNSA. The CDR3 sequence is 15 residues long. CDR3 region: CASSFQGVRPYEQYF. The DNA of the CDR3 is TGTGCCAGCAGCTTTCAGGGGGTGAGACCGTACGAGCAGTACTTC. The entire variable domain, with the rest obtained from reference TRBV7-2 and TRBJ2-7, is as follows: GAGVSQSPSNKVTEKGKDVELRCDPISGHTALYWYRQSLGQGLEFLIYFQGNSAPDKSGLPSDRFSAERTGGSVSTLTIQRTQQEDSAVYLCASSFQGVRPYEQYFGPGTRLTVT.

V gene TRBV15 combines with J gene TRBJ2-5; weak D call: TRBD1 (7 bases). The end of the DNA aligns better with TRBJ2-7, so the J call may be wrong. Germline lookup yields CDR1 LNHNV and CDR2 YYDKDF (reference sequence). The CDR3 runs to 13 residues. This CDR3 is CATSGGTDDEQYF. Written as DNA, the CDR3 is TGTGCCACCAGCGGCGGGACAGATGACGAGCAGTACTTC.

CDR3 amino acids: CSATDRAEQYF. The CDR3 nucleotides read TGCAGTGCTACCGACAGGGCCGAGCAGTACTTC. V and J are TRBV20-1 and TRBJ2-7; 7 bases fit TRBD1. Trimming cost V 4 bases and J 6 bases; bases outside gene matches: 3. Germline CDR1 reads DFQATT; CDR2 reads SNEGSKA (reference sequence). CDR3 size: 11 residues.

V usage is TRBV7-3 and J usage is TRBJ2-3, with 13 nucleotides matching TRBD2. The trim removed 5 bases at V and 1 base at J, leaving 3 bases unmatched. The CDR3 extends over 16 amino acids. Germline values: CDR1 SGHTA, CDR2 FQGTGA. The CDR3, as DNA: TGTGCCAGCAGCAAAACTAGCGGGGGGGGCACAGATACGCAGTATTTT. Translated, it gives CASSKTSGGGTDTQYF. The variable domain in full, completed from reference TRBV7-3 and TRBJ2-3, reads GAGVSQTPSNKVTEKGKYVELRCDPISGHTALYWYRQSLGQGPEFLIYFQGTGAADDSGLPNDRFFAVRPEGSVSTLKIQRTERGDSAVYLCASSKTSGGGTDTQYFGPGTRLTVL.

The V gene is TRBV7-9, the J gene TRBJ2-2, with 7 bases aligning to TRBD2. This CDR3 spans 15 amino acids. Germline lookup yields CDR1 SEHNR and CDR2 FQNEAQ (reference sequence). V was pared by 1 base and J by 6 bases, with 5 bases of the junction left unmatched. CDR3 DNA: TGTGCCAGCAGCTTAGATTCGGGGGGAGCCGGGGAGCTGTTTTTT. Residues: CASSLDSGGAGELFF.

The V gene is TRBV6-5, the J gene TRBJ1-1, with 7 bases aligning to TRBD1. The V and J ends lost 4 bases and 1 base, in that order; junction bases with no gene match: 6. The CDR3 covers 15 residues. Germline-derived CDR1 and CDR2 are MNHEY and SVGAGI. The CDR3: CASSSGTVKNTEAFF. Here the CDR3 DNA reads TGTGCCAGCAGTTCCGGGACAGTAAAGAACACTGAAGCTTTCTTT.

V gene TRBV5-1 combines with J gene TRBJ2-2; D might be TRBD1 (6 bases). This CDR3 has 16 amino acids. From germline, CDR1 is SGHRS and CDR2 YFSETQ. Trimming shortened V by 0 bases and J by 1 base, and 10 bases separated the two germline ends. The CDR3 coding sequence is TGCGCCAGCAGCTTGGCGGGACACCTGAACACCGGGGAGCTGTTTTTT. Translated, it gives CASSLAGHLNTGELFF.

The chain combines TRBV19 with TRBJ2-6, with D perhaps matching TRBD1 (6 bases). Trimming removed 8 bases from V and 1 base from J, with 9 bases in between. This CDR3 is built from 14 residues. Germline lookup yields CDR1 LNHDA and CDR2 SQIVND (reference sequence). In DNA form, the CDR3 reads TGTGCCAGTTCTCAGGGGTCTGGGGCCAACGTCCTGACTTTC. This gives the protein CASSQGSGANVLTF. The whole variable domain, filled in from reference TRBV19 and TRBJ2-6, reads DGGITQSPKYLFRKEGQNVTLSCEQNLNHDAMYWYRQDPGQGLRLIYYSQIVNDFQKGDIAEGYSVSREKKESFPLTVTSAQKNPTAFYLCASSQGSGANVLTFGAGSRLTVL.

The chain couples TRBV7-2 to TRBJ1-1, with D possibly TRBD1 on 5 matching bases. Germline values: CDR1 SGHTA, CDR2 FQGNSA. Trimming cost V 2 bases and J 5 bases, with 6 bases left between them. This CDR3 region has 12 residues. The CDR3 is CASSLRGTEAFF. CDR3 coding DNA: TGTGCCAGCAGCTTAAGGGGAACTGAAGCTTTCTTT.

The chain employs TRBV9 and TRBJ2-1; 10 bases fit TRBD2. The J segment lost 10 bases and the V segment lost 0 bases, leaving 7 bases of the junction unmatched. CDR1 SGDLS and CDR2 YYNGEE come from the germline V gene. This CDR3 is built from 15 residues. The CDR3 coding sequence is TGTGCCAGCAGCGTAGTTAGCGGGGGGCCCAGAGAGCAGTTCTTC. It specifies CASSVVSGGPREQFF.

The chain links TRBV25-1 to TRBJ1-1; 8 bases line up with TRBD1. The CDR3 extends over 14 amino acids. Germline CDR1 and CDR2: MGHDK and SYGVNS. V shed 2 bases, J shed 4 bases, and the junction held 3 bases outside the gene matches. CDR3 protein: CASSEAGTGTEAFF. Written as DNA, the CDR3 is TGTGCCAGCAGTGAAGCCGGGACAGGCACTGAAGCTTTCTTT.

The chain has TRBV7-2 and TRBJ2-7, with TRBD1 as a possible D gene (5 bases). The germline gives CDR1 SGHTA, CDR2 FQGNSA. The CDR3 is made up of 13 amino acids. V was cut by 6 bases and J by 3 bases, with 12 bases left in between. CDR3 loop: CASSSPGRYEQYF. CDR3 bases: TGTGCCAGCAGTTCGCCAGGGCGCTACGAGCAGTACTTC.